This T cell receptor (beta chain) was observed in a study of PD-1 blockade in classical Hodgkin lymphoma. Overall study: Patients were treated with nivolumab at 3 mg/kg, and this was given intravenously every 2 weeks.

Produced via immunoSEQ multiplex PCR; TCRdb's table is partial and in-frame only. Of over 20,000 clones listed, 84% were seen once; the top ten hold under 2%. Germline V CDR1 and CDR2: MNHEY, SVGAGI. CDR3 length: 12 amino acids. V was clipped by 3 bases and J by 6 bases, with 9 bases between them. Whole-study results and caveats: Whereas CD4+ TCR diversity had risen significantly by C4D1, CD8+ TCR diversity had not.

Relapses following autologous stem cell transplantation were seen in all patients, with brentuximab vedotin exposure varying. Isolation of CD4+ T cells from thawed PBMCs was performed by magnetic negative selection. Reported best responses ranged across complete response, partial response or progressive disease. Regarding this clone: Its antigen is not known.

Material: CD4+ T cells from blood, obtained at baseline. The TCR comes from a human donor with classical Hodgkin lymphoma. V usage is TRBV6-5 and J usage is TRBJ2-7, with unresolved D. CDR3 sequence reads: CASSYWTGEQYF. The CDR3 DNA sequence: TGTGCCAGCAGTTATTGGACGGGCGAGCAGTACTTC.